This paragraph reports one T cell receptor (beta chain). Its antigen is currently unknown. Reverse transcribing all isolated RNA meant expressed TCRB transcripts were sequenced. The table came from immunoSEQ multiplex PCR; TCRdb's copy has only in-frame clones and leaves some out. This sample has about 410,000 clones, with approximately 15% found just once. CDR3 size: 15 residues. Trimming removed 3 bases from V and 5 bases from J, with 14 bases in between. These data come from a study of beta chain features in type 1 diabetes. Study observations and caveats: Researchers cautioned that cDNA sequencing could over-represent cells with high TCR expression. TCRB CDR3s were moderately but significantly shorter in Type 1 diabetes patients in all four CD4+ subsets.

The sample comprised naive CD4+ T cells from blood. The origin of this receptor is a man aged 25 to 40 in good health. The chain uses TRBV23-1 and TRBJ2-1, with D perhaps being TRBD1 or TRBD2 (5 bases each). TRBV23-1 carries the ORF label, with uncertain function. The CDR3 loop reads CASSHSGVGDNEQFF. CDR3 nucleotides: TGCGCCAGCAGTCACTCCGGGGTGGGGGACAATGAGCAGTTCTTC.